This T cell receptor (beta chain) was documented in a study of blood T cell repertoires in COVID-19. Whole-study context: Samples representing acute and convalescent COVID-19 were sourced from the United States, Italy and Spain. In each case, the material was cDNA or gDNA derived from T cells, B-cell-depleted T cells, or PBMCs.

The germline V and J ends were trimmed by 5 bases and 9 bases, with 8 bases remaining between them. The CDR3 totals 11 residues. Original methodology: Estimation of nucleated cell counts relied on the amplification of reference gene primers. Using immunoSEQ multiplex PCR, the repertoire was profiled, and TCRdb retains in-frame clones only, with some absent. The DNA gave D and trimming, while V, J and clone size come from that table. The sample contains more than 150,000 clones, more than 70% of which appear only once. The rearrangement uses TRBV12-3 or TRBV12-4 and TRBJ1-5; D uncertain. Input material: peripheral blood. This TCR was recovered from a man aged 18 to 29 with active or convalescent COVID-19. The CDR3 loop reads CASSTGRPQHF. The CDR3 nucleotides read TGTGCCAGCAGTACCGGTCGGCCCCAGCATTTT.